The TCR beta chain described here comes from a study of T cell changes during pregnancy in multiple sclerosis. Libraries were prepared by immunoSEQ multiplex PCR; TCRdb keeps only in-frame clonotypes and omits some of them. Here the sample spans 60,000 to 95,000 clones, around 90% being singletons. This clone was counted between two and nine times. The TCR was taken from a female donor with multiple sclerosis, enrolled in a pregnancy study. This specimen was CD4+ T cells from peripheral blood mononuclear cells, taken before pregnancy.

CDR3 nucleotides: TGCGCCAGCAGTGATACATCTAATTCACCCCTCCACTTT. It translates to CASSDTSNSPLHF. The genes are TRBV10-1 and TRBJ1-6, with D uncertain. V lost 3 bases and J lost 6, with 6 bases in between. Germline CDR1 reads WNHNN; CDR2 reads SYGVQD (reference sequence). CDR3 length: 13 amino acids.